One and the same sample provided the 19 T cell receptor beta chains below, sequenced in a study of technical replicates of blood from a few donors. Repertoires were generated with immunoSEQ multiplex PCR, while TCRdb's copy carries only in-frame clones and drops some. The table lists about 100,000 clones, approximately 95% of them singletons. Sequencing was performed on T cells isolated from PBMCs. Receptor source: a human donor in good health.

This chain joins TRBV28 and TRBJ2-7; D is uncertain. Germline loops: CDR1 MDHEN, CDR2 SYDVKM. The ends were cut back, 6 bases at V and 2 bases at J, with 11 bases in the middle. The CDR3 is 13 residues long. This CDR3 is CASSRTVPYEQYF. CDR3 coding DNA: TGTGCCAGCAGCCGAACAGTACCCTACGAGCAGTACTTC.

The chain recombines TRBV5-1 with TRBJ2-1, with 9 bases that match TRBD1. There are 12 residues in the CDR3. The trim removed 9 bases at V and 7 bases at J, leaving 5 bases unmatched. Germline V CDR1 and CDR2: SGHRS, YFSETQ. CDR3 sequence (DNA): TGCGCCACCGGGACAGGGTGGAATGAGCAGTTCTTC. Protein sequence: CATGTGWNEQFF.

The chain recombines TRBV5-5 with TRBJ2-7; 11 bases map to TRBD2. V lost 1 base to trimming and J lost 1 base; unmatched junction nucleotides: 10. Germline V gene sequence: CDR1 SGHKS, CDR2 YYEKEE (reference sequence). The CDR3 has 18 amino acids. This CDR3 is CASSLFLAGGRLSYEQYF. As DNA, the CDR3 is TGTGCCAGCAGCTTGTTTCTAGCGGGAGGACGACTTTCCTACGAGCAGTACTTC. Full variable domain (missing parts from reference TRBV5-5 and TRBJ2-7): DAGVTQSPTHLIKTRGQQVTLRCSPISGHKSVSWYQQVLGQGPQFIFQYYEKEERGRGNFPDRFSARQFPNYSSELNVNALLLGDSALYLCASSLFLAGGRLSYEQYFGPGTRLTVT.

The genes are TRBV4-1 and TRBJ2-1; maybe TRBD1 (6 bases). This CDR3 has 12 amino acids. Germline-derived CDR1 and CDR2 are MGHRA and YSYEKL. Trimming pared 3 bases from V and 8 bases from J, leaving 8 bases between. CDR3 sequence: CASSQDRDEQFF. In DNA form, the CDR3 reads TGCGCCAGCAGCCAGGACAGAGATGAGCAGTTCTTC.

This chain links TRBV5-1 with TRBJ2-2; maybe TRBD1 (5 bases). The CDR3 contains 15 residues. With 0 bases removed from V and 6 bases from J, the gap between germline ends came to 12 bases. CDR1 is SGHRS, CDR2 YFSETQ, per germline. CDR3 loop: CASSLDRFYAGELFF. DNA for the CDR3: TGCGCCAGCAGCTTGGACAGGTTTTACGCCGGGGAGCTGTTTTTT.

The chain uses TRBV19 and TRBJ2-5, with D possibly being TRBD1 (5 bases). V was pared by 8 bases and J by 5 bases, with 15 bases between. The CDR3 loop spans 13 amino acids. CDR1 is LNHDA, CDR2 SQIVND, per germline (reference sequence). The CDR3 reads CASGNQGSETQYF. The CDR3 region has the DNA TGTGCCAGTGGAAATCAGGGAAGTGAGACCCAGTACTTC.

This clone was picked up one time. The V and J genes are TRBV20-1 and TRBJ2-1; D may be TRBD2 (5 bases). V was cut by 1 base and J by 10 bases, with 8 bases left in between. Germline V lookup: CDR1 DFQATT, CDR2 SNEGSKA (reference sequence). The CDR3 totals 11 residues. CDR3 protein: CSARVGGEQFF. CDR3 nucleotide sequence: TGCAGTGCTAGAGTTGGAGGCGAGCAGTTCTTC.

The CDR3 loop reads CASSTYRENYEQYF. Here the CDR3 DNA reads TGTGCCAGTAGTACCTACAGGGAAAACTACGAGCAGTACTTC. The rearrangement joins TRBV19 to TRBJ2-7, with D possibly matching TRBD1 (6 bases). Per germline, CDR1 LNHDA and CDR2 SQIVND (reference sequence). The CDR3 length is 14 residues. The germline V and J ends were trimmed by 4 bases and 3 bases, with 13 bases remaining between them.

CDR3 nucleotides: TGTGCCAGCAGCGACGCAGACACCCCTTCCTACGAGCAGTACTTC. Protein: CASSDADTPSYEQYF. The chain carries TRBV7-9 and TRBJ2-7; D unclear. The CDR3 has 15 amino acids. From germline, CDR1 is SEHNR and CDR2 FQNEAQ (reference sequence). Trimming pared 5 bases from V and 1 base from J, leaving 15 bases between.

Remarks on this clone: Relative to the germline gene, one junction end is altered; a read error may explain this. The CDR3 loop reads CAISDPDRVHF. CDR3 bases: TGTGCCATCAGTGATCCGGATCGGGTTCACTTC. V gene TRBV10-3 combines with J gene TRBJ2-7; the D is unclear. The CDR3 has 11 amino acids. Per the germline V gene, CDR1 is ENHRY and CDR2 is SYGVKD.

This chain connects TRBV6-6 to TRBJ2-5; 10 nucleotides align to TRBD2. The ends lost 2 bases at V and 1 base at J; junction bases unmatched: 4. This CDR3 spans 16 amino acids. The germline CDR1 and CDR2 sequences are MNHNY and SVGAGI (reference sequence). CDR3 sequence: CASSYRAGGPQETQYF. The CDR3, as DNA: TGTGCCAGCAGTTACCGAGCGGGAGGGCCCCAAGAGACCCAGTACTTC.

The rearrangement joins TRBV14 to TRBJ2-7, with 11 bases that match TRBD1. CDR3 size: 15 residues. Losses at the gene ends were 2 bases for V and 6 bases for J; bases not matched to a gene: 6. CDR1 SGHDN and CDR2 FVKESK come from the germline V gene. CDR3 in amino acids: CASSQPGQGVLEQYF. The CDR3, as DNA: TGTGCCAGCAGCCAACCGGGACAGGGGGTACTCGAGCAGTACTTC.

CDR3 coding DNA: TGTGCCAGTAGTTCTCCAACCGGGACTAGCACAGATACGCAGTATTTT. Its translation is CASSSPTGTSTDTQYF. The V call is TRBV19, the J call TRBJ2-3; a weak D match, TRBD2 (6 bases). This CDR3 comprises 16 residues. V dropped 5 bases and J dropped 0 bases, with 15 bases sitting between them. The germline V gene encodes CDR1 LNHDA and CDR2 SQIVND (reference sequence).

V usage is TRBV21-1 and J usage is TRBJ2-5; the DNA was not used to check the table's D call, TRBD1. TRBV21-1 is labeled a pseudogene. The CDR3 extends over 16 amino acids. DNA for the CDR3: TGTGCCAGCAGATTACCCGGGACAGGGACAGAAGAGACCCAGTACTTC. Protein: CASRLPGTGTEETQYF.

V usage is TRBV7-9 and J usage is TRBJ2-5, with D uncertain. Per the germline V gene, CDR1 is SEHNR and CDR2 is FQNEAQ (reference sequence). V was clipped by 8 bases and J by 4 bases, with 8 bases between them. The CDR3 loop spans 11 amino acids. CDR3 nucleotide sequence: TGTGCCAGCGCTACTGCAGAGACCCAGTACTTC. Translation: CASATAETQYF. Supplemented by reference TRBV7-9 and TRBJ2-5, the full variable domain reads DTGVSQNPRHKITKRGQNVTFRCDPISEHNRLYWYRQTLGQGPEFLTYFQNEAQLEKSRLLSDRFSAERPKGSFSTLEIQRTEQGDSAMYLCASATAETQYFGPGTRLLVL.

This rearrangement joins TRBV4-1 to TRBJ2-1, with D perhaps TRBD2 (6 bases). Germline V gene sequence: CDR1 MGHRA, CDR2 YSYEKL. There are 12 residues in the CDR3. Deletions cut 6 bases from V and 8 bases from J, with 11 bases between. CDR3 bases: TGCGCCAGCAGTCACACTAGCTATGAGCAGTTCTTC. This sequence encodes CASSHTSYEQFF.

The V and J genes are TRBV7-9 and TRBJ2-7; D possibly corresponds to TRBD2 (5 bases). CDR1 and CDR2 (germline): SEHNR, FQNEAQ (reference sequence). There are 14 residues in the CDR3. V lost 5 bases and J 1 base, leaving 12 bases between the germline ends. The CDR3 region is CASSPGEGSYEQYF. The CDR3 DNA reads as TGTGCCAGCAGCCCAGGAGAGGGATCCTACGAGCAGTACTTC.

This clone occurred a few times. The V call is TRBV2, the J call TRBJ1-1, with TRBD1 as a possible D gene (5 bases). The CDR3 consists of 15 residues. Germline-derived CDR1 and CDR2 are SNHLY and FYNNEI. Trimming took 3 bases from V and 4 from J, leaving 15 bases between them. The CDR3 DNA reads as TGTGCCAGCAGTGAGTATTTCCAGGGAGGCACTGAAGCTTTCTTT. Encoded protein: CASSEYFQGGTEAFF.

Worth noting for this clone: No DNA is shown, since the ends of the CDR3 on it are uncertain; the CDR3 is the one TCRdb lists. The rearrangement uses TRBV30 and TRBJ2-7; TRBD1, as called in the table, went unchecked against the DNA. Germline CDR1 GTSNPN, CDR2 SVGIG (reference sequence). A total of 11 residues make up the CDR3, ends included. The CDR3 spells CAWSVGQGIHF.